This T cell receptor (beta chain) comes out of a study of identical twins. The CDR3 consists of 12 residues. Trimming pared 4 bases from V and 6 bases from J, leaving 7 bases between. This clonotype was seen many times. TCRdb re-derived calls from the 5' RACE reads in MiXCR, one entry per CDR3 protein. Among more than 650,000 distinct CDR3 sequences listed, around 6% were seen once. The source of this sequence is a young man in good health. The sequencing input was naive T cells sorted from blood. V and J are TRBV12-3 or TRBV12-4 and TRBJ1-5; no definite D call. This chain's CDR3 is CASSSWGQPQHF. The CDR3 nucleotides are TGTGCCAGCAGTTCCTGGGGTCAGCCCCAGCATTTT.